This T cell receptor beta chain was found in a study of cytomegalovirus exposure and HLA in healthy donors. Broader study findings: For most TCR beta V segments, an earlier analysis put the productive rate at about 90% or about 30% of the time.

About this clone: Its cognate antigen is unknown.

Primers for the PCR totalled 60 Vbeta and 13 Jbeta. TCRdb's copy holds only in-frame clones and misses some; the assay was immunoSEQ multiplex PCR. This table holds approximately 90,000 clones, about 75% found once. V was pared by 3 bases and J by 7 bases, with 7 bases of the junction left unmatched. Germline V gene lookup returns CDR1 MNHNS and CDR2 SASEGT. The CDR3 runs to 15 residues. The chain employs TRBV6-1 and TRBJ2-1; the match to TRBD1 covers 9 bases. This TCR came from a middle-aged woman in good health and CMV-seronegative. The sequencing input was PBMCs. For the CDR3, the DNA is TGTGCCAGCAGTGAGGACAGGGGAGTGGGGAATGAGCAGTTCTTC. It codes for CASSEDRGVGNEQFF.